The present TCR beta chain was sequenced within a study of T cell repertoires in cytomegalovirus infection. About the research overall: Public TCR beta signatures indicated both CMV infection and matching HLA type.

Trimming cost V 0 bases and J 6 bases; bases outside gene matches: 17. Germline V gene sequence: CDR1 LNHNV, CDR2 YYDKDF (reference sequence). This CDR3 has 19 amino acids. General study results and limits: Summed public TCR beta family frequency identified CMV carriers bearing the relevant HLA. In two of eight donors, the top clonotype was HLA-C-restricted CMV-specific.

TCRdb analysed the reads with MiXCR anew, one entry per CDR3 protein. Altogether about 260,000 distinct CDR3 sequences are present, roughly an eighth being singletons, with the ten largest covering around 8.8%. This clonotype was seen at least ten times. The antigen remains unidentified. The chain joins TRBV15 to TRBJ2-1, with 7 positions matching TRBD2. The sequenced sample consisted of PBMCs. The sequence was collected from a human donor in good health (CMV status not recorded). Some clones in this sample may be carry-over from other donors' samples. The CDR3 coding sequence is TGTGCCACCAGCAGAGATCCCTACGACGGGAGGTCGTCGGGCAATGAGCAGTTCTTC. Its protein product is CATSRDPYDGRSSGNEQFF.